The rows below give T cell receptor beta chains drawn from one sample of a study of blood T cell repertoires in COVID-19. Sequencing was performed with immunoSEQ multiplex PCR; in TCRdb, only in-frame clones are kept and a portion is missing. The sample has some 65,000 clones, roughly 77% seen once; the top ten hold 8.5% to 10%. The source material was peripheral blood. All receptors derive from a human donor in a cohort sampled during active COVID-19. Both conserved end residues are part of each CDR3. The order of the fields is D gene, J gene, CDR3 length, clone size, V gene, CDR3 protein, CDR3 DNA. The D gene is left open where the match is weak. Only some rows state a clone size, as once, few, many or a class for expanded clones.

TRBD1 TRBJ1-4 15 NA TRBV5-1 CASSPGQGPYEKLFF TGCGCCAGCAGCCCGGGACAGGGTCCGTATGAAAAACTGTTTTTT
TRBD2 TRBJ2-3 15 few TRBV3-1/TRBV3-2 CASSQGGRDADTQYF TGTGCCAGCAGCCAAGGCGGGAGGGACGCAGATACGCAGTATTTT
NA TRBJ2-7 17 NA TRBV6-4 CASSDSSNGGWPYEQYF TGTGCCAGCAGTGACTCCAGTAACGGGGGTTGGCCCTACGAGCAGTACTTC
NA TRBJ2-7 16 NA TRBV11-2 CASSVGGTLLTYEQYF TGTGCCAGCAGCGTCGGGGGAACACTATTAACCTACGAGCAGTACTTC
NA TRBJ1-1 17 NA TRBV4-3 CASSHGPGKDMNTEAFF TGCGCCAGCAGTCACGGCCCAGGGAAAGACATGAACACTGAAGCTTTCTTT
NA TRBJ2-1 11 once TRBV7-3 CASSLGGEQFF TGTGCCAGCAGCTTAGGGGGGGAGCAGTTCTTC
NA TRBJ2-3 12 NA TRBV19 CASSAPTGPQYF TGTGCCAGTAGTGCCCCGACGGGTCCGCAGTATTTT
NA TRBJ1-3 14 once TRBV25-1 CASSLGGSGNTIYF TGTGCCAGCAGCCTAGGGGGCTCTGGAAACACCATATATTTT
TRBD1 TRBJ2-7 14 once TRBV7-8 CASSLSTGAYEQYF TGTGCCAGCAGCTTAAGCACAGGGGCCTACGAGCAGTACTTC
NA TRBJ1-4 14 NA TRBV5-1 CASNLGGPNEKLFF TGCGCCAGCAATCTGGGGGGGCCTAATGAAAAACTGTTTTTT
NA TRBJ2-7 14 NA TRBV7-2 CASSQQGGSREQYF TGTGCCAGCAGCCAACAGGGGGGGTCTCGGGAGCAGTACTTC
NA TRBJ2-7 13 NA TRBV9 CASSPGTPNEQYF TGTGCCAGCAGCCCTGGGACACCAAACGAGCAGTACTTC
NA TRBJ1-5 15 NA TRBV4-1 CASSHHGPGNQPQHF TGCGCCAGCAGCCACCATGGTCCGGGCAATCAGCCCCAGCATTTT
TRBD1 TRBJ1-1 14 NA TRBV5-4 CASNSGTGDTEAFF TGTGCCAGCAACTCTGGGACAGGGGACACTGAAGCTTTCTTT
NA TRBJ1-4 16 NA TRBV5-8 CASSLFLGSGGEKLFF TGTGCCAGCAGCTTGTTTCTCGGCAGCGGAGGGGAAAAACTGTTTTTT
NA TRBJ2-7 13 once TRBV14 CASSHAGLGEQYF TGTGCCAGCAGCCATGCAGGGCTAGGCGAGCAGTACTTC
TRBD2 TRBJ2-1 12 NA TRBV29-1 CSVEGTSGRQFF TGCAGCGTTGAAGGGACTAGCGGGAGGCAGTTCTTC
TRBD2 TRBJ2-3 17 NA TRBV3-1/TRBV3-2 CASSPLRGSGTPDTQYF TGTGCCAGCAGCCCCCTCCGGGGTAGCGGGACGCCAGATACGCAGTATTTT
NA TRBJ2-7 14 NA TRBV10-3 CAISERTVSYEQYF TGTGCCATCAGTGAAAGGACAGTCTCCTACGAGCAGTACTTC
TRBD1 TRBJ2-7 15 NA TRBV5-1 CASSAGTGGVDEQYF TGCGCCAGCAGCGCCGGGACAGGGGGCGTCGACGAGCAGTACTTC
NA TRBJ1-3 14 once TRBV7-2 CASSPGVSGNTIYF TGTGCCAGCAGCCCCGGAGTCTCTGGAAACACCATATATTTT
NA TRBJ2-7 16 NA TRBV3-1/TRBV3-2 CASSPNRARATYEQYF TGTGCCAGCAGTCCTAACCGGGCGAGGGCTACCTACGAGCAGTACTTC
NA TRBJ2-2 16 few TRBV10-3 CAISALPGTNTGELFF TGTGCCATCAGTGCTCTTCCGGGAACAAACACCGGGGAGCTGTTTTTT
NA TRBJ1-5 16 NA TRBV7-9 CASSLGQVPSSGPQHF TGTGCCAGCAGCTTGGGGCAGGTCCCGAGTTCGGGCCCCCAGCATTTT
TRBD1 TRBJ2-7 15 NA TRBV5-1 CASSLARQGAYEQYF TGCGCCAGCAGCTTGGCCAGGCAGGGGGCCTACGAGCAGTACTTC
TRBD2 TRBJ2-2 18 NA TRBV7-2 CASSPRGSGSRNTGELFF TGTGCCAGCAGCCCCCGGGGTAGCGGGTCTCGGAACACCGGGGAGCTGTTTTTT
NA TRBJ1-2 15 NA TRBV5-1 CASSSSGGTAGGYTF TGCGCCAGCAGCTCCTCGGGCGGGACGGCCGGAGGCTACACCTTC
NA TRBJ2-1 15 once TRBV18 CASSPGLGSYNEQFF TGTGCCAGCTCACCGGGACTGGGCTCCTACAATGAGCAGTTCTTC
TRBD1 TRBJ1-6 15 once TRBV6-4 CASSVATGGLTPLHF TGTGCCAGCAGTGTAGCGACAGGGGGCCTAACACCCCTCCACTTT
NA TRBJ2-2 16 once TRBV27 CASSGGSFPNTGELFF TGTGCCAGCAGTGGCGGGTCGTTCCCCAACACCGGGGAGCTGTTTTTT
NA TRBJ1-4 14 NA TRBV27 CASRRTNRDEKLFF TGTGCCAGCAGAAGAACGAACAGGGACGAAAAACTGTTTTTT
TRBD1 TRBJ2-2 14 few TRBV9 CASSPGQGTGELFF TGTGCCAGCAGTCCAGGACAGGGGACCGGGGAGCTGTTTTTT
TRBD1 TRBJ2-7 16 NA TRBV4-1 CASSPGQGGLSYEQYF TGCGCCAGCAGCCCAGGACAGGGGGGTCTCTCCTACGAGCAGTACTTC
NA TRBJ2-2 15 NA TRBV7-3 CASSLTGQGSMELFF TGTGCCAGCAGCTTAACGGGGCAGGGGAGTATGGAGCTGTTTTTT
TRBD1 TRBJ2-3 16 NA TRBV28 CASSSGTGGYGHTQYF TGTGCCAGCAGCTCAGGGACAGGGGGCTACGGGCATACGCAGTATTTT
NA TRBJ1-5 15 once TRBV10-3 CAISESRLHNQPQHF TGTGCCATCAGTGAGTCGCGGCTGCATAATCAGCCCCAGCATTTT
NA TRBJ1-6 19 NA TRBV3-1/TRBV3-2 CASSQEWGAYGRGNSPLHF TGTGCCAGCAGCCAAGAATGGGGAGCGTATGGCAGGGGCAATTCACCCCTCCACTTT
NA TRBJ2-7 11 once TRBV30 CACQAQVEQYF TGTGCCTGCCAGGCGCAAGTCGAGCAGTACTTC
TRBD2 TRBJ2-1 15 NA TRBV5-4 CASRQGTSGIREQFF TGTGCCAGCAGACAAGGGACTAGCGGGATCCGTGAGCAGTTCTTC
NA TRBJ2-3 15 NA TRBV28 CASTPAGTFTDTQYF TGTGCCAGCACCCCGGCCGGGACATTCACAGATACGCAGTATTTT
NA TRBJ1-5 14 NA TRBV5-6 CASSPSGGRQPQHF TGTGCCAGCAGCCCATCGGGAGGACGTCAGCCCCAGCATTTT
TRBD1 TRBJ2-4 16 NA TRBV9 CASSVETGVTKNIQYF TGTGCCAGCAGCGTAGAAACAGGGGTAACCAAAAACATTCAGTACTTC
NA TRBJ2-3 16 NA TRBV7-9 CASSLGSGRPTDTQYF TGTGCCAGCAGCTTGGGGAGCGGTCGACCGACAGATACGCAGTATTTT
NA TRBJ2-6 13 NA TRBV19 CASSQSGANVLTF TGTGCCAGTAGCCAGTCTGGGGCCAACGTCCTGACTTTC
TRBD2 TRBJ2-1 14 NA TRBV3-1/TRBV3-2 CASSIGTSGLEQFF TGTGCCAGCAGCATCGGGACTAGCGGGTTGGAGCAGTTCTTC
NA TRBJ1-1 15 NA TRBV19 CASSIGRQANAEAFF TGTGCCAGTAGTATCGGTCGACAGGCGAACGCTGAAGCTTTCTTT
NA TRBJ2-4 15 NA TRBV28 CASSSLDGKGNIQYF TGTGCCAGCAGCTCGCTGGACGGGAAGGGAAACATTCAGTACTTC
TRBD1 TRBJ1-1 14 once TRBV5-1 CASSLDRRNTEAFF TGCGCCAGCAGCCTGGACAGGAGGAACACTGAAGCTTTCTTT
TRBD2 TRBJ2-7 15 NA TRBV27 CASSFRTSGAGEQYF TGTGCCAGCAGTTTTCGGACTAGCGGGGCAGGGGAGCAGTACTTC
TRBD1 TRBJ1-1 15 few TRBV3-1/TRBV3-2 CASSSRPGQGAEAFF TGTGCCAGCAGCTCCAGACCGGGACAGGGGGCTGAAGCTTTCTTT
NA TRBJ2-5 13 NA TRBV7-9 CASSRGATETQYF TGTGCCAGCAGCCGGGGGGCTACGGAGACCCAGTACTTC
NA TRBJ2-7 12 NA TRBV6-5 CASSLTSGEQYF TGTGCCAGCAGTCTCACCAGCGGCGAGCAGTACTTC
TRBD2 TRBJ2-2 13 NA TRBV5-1 CASSLLASGELFF TGCGCCAGCAGCTTACTAGCGTCCGGGGAGCTGTTTTTT
TRBD1 TRBJ1-1 18 NA TRBV5-1 CASSFTGTGGAGGEKAFF TGCGCCAGCAGCTTTACCGGGACAGGGGGCGCTGGGGGTGAAAAAGCTTTCTTT
TRBD2 TRBJ2-7 16 few TRBV5-1 CASSPGTSGRAREQYF TGCGCCAGCAGCCCAGGGACTAGCGGGAGGGCACGCGAGCAGTACTTC
TRBD2 TRBJ2-2 14 NA TRBV28 CAIRATSPGGELFF TGTGCCATCAGGGCGACTAGCCCGGGCGGGGAGCTGTTTTTT
TRBD1 TRBJ1-2 13 NA TRBV28 CASSGGQNYGYTF TGTGCCAGCAGTGGGGGACAGAACTATGGCTACACCTTC
TRBD2 TRBJ2-3 16 few TRBV11-2 CASRMTSGQGVDTQYF TGTGCCAGCAGGATGACTAGCGGTCAAGGGGTAGATACGCAGTATTTT
TRBD1 TRBJ1-4 15 NA TRBV3-1/TRBV3-2 CASSQWGTGPEKLFF TGTGCCAGCAGCCAATGGGGGACAGGGCCGGAGAAACTGTTTTTT